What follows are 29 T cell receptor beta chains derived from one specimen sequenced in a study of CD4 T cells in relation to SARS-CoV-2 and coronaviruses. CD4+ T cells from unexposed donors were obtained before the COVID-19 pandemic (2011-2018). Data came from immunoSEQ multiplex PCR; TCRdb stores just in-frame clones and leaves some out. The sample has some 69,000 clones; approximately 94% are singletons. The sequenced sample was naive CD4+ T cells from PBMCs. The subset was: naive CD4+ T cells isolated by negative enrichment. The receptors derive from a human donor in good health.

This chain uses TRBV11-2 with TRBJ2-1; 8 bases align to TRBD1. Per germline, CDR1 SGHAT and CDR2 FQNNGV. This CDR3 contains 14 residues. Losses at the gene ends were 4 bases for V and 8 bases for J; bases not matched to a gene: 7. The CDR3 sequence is CASSSTGAAHEQFF. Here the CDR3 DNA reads TGTGCCAGCAGCTCGACAGGGGCGGCACATGAGCAGTTCTTC.

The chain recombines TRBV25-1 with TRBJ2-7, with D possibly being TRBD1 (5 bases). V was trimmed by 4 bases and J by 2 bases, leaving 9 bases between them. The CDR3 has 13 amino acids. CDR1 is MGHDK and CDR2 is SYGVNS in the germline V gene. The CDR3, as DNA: TGTGCCAGCAGTGCCACAGGCACCTACGAGCAGTACTTC. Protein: CASSATGTYEQYF.

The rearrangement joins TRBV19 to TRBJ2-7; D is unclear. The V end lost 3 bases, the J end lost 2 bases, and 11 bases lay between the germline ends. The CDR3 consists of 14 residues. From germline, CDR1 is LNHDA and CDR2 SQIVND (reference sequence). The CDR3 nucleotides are TGTGCCAGTAGTATGGACGGAGTCCCCTACGAGCAGTACTTC. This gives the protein CASSMDGVPYEQYF. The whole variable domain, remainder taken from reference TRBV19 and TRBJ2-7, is DGGITQSPKYLFRKEGQNVTLSCEQNLNHDAMYWYRQDPGQGLRLIYYSQIVNDFQKGDIAEGYSVSREKKESFPLTVTSAQKNPTAFYLCASSMDGVPYEQYFGPGTRLTVT.

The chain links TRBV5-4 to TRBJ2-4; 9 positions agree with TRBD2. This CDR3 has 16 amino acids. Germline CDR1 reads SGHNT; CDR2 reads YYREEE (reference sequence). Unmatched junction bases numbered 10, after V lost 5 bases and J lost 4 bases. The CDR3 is CASRDNPSGAKNIQYF. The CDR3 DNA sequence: TGTGCCAGCAGGGACAATCCTAGCGGGGCGAAAAACATTCAGTACTTC.

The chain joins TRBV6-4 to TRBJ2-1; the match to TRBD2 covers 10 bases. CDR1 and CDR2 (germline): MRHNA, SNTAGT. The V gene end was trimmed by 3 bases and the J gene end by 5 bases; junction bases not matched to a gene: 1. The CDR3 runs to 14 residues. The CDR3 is CASSDLAGDNEQFF. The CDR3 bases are TGTGCCAGCAGTGATCTAGCGGGGGACAATGAGCAGTTCTTC.

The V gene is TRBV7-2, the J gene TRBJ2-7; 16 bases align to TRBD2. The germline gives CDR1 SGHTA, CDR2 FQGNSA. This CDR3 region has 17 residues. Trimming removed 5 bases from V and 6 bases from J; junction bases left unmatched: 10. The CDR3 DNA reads TGTGCCAGCAGCCCCCTGGGACTAGCGGGAGGGCGGGGCGAGCAGTACTTC. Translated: CASSPLGLAGGRGEQYF.

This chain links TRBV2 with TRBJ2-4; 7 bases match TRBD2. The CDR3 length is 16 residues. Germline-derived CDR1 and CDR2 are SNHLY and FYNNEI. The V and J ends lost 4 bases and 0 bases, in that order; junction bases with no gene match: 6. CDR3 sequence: CASSVGRDQAKNIQYF. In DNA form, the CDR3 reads TGTGCCAGCAGTGTTGGGAGGGACCAAGCCAAAAACATTCAGTACTTC.

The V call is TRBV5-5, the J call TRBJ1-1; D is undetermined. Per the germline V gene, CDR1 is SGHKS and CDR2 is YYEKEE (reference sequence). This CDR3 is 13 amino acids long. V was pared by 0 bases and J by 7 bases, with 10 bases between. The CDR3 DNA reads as TGTGCCAGCAGCTTGGCAAGTCGTTTTGAAGCTTTCTTT. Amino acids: CASSLASRFEAFF. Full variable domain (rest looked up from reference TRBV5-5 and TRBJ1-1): DAGVTQSPTHLIKTRGQQVTLRCSPISGHKSVSWYQQVLGQGPQFIFQYYEKEERGRGNFPDRFSARQFPNYSSELNVNALLLGDSALYLCASSLASRFEAFFGQGTRLTVV.

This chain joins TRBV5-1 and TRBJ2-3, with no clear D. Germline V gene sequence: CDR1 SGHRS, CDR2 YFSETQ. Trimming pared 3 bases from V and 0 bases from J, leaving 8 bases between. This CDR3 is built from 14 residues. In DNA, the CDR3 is TGCGCCAGCAGCTCACCCCTTAGCACAGATACGCAGTATTTT. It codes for CASSSPLSTDTQYF.

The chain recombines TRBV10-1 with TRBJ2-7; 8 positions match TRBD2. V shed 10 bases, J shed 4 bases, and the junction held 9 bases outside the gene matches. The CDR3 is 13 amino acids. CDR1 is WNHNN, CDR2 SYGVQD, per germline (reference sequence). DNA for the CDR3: TGCGCCAACATACCGGGACTAGGTTACGAGCAGTACTTC. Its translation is CANIPGLGYEQYF.

This CDR3 reads CASSLPYVGGNTGELFF. The CDR3 DNA is TGTGCCAGCAGCTTACCGTACGTGGGAGGGAACACCGGGGAGCTGTTTTTT. This chain uses TRBV11-2 with TRBJ2-2, with D possibly TRBD2 on 6 matching bases. Germline values: CDR1 SGHAT, CDR2 FQNNGV. CDR3 length equals 17 residues. V was trimmed by 2 bases and J by 1 base, leaving 14 bases between them.

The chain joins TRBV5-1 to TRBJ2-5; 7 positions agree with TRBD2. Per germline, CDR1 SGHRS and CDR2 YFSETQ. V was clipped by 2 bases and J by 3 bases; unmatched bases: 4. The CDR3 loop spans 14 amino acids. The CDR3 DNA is TGCGCCAGCAGCTTATCTCTAGCGGAAGAGACCCAGTACTTC. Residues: CASSLSLAEETQYF.

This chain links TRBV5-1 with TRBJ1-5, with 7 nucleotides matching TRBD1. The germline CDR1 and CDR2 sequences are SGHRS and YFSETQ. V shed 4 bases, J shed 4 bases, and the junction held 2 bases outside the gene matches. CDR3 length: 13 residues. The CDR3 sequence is CASSRTGNQPQHF. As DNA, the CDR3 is TGCGCCAGCAGCAGGACAGGTAATCAGCCCCAGCATTTT.

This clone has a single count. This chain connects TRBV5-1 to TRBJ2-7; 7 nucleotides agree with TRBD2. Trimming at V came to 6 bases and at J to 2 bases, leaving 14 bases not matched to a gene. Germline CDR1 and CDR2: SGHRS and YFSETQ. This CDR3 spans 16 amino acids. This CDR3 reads CASTPGGGSTAYEQYF. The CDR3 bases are TGCGCCAGCACCCCTGGGGGGGGAAGTACAGCCTACGAGCAGTACTTC.

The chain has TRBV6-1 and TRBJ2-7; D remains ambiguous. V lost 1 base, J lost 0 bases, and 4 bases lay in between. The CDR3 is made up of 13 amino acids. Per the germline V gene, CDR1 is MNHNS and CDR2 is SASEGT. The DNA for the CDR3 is TGTGCCAGCAGTGAAGGGACCTCCTACGAGCAGTACTTC. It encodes CASSEGTSYEQYF.

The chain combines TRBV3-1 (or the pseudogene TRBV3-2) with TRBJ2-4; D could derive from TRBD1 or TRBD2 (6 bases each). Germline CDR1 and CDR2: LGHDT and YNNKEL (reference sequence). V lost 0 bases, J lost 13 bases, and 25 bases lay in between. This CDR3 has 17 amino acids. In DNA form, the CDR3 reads TGTGCCAGCAGCCAAGATCGCGGAGGGGGACTGATGCGTGGGCAGTACTTC. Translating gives CASSQDRGGGLMRGQYF.

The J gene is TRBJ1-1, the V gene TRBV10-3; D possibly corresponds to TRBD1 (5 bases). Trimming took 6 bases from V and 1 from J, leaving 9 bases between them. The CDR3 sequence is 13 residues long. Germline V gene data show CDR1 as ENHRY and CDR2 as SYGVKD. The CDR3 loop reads CAISPQGNTEAFF. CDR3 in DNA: TGTGCCATCAGCCCTCAGGGGAACACTGAAGCTTTCTTT.

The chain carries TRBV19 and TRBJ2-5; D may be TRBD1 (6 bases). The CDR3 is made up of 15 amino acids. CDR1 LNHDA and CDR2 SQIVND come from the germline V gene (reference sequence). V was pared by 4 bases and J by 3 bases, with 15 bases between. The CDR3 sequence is CASSKPPTGKETQYF. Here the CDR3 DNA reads TGTGCCAGTAGTAAGCCCCCTACAGGGAAAGAGACCCAGTACTTC.

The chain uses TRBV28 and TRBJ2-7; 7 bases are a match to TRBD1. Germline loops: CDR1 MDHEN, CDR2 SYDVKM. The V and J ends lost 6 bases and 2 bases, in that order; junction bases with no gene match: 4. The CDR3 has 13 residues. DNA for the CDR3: TGTGCCAGCAGAGAGACAGGGACCTACGAGCAGTACTTC. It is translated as CASRETGTYEQYF.

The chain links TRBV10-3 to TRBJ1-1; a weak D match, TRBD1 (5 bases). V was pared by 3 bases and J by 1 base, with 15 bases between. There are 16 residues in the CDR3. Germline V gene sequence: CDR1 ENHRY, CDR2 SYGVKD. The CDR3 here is CAISDVGGRGNTEAFF. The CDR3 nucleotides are TGTGCCATCAGTGATGTTGGGGGAAGGGGGAACACTGAAGCTTTCTTT.

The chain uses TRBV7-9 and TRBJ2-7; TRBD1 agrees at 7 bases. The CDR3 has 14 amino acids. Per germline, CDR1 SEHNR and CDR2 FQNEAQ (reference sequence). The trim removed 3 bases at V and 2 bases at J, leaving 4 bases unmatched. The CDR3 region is CASSFETGPYEQYF. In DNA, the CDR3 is TGTGCCAGCAGCTTTGAGACAGGGCCCTACGAGCAGTACTTC.

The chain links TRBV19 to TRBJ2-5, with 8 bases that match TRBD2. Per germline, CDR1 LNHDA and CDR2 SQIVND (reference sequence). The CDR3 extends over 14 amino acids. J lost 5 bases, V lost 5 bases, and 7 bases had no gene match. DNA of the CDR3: TGTGCCAGTAGTTCGCGGGGGGCGTGGGAGACCCAGTACTTC. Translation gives CASSSRGAWETQYF.

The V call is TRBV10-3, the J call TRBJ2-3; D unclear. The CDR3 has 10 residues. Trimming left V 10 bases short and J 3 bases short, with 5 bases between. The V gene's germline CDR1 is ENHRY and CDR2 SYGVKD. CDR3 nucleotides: TGTGCCACTGGAACAGATACGCAGTATTTT. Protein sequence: CATGTDTQYF.

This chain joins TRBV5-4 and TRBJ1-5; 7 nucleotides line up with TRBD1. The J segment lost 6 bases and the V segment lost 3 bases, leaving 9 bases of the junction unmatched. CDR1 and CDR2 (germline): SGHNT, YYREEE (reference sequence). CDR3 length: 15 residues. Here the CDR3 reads CASSSGDSRGQPQHF. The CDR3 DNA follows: TGTGCCAGCAGCTCAGGGGACAGTCGGGGTCAGCCCCAGCATTTT.

The CDR3 is CASSLRVGNSNQPQHF. The CDR3, as DNA: TGTGCCAGCAGTTTAAGGGTCGGGAATAGCAATCAGCCCCAGCATTTT. V is TRBV28 and J is TRBJ1-5, with D unresolved. The V and J ends lost 2 bases and 0 bases respectively, with 11 bases between them. The CDR3 is made up of 16 amino acids. Germline V CDR1 and CDR2: MDHEN, SYDVKM.

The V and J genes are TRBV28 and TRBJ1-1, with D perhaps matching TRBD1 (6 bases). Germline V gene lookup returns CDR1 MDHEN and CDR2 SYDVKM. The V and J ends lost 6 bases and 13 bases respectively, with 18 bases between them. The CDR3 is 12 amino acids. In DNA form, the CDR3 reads TGTGCCAGCAGCGGGACAAACCGAGGAGATTTCTTT. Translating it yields CASSGTNRGDFF.

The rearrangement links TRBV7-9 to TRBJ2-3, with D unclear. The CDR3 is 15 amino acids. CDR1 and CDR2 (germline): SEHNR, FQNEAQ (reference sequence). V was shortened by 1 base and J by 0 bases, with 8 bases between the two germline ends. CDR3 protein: CASSLVAASTDTQYF. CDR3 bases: TGTGCCAGCAGCTTAGTTGCAGCTAGCACAGATACGCAGTATTTT.

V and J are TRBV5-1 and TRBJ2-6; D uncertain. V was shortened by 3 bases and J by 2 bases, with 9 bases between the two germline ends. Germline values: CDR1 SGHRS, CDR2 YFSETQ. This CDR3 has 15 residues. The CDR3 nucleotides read TGCGCCAGCAGCTCTACGGGTACTGGGGCCAACGTCCTGACTTTC. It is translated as CASSSTGTGANVLTF. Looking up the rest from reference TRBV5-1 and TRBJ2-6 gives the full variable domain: KAGVTQTPRYLIKTRGQQVTLSCSPISGHRSVSWYQQTPGQGLQFLFEYFSETQRNKGNFPGRFSGRQFSNSRSEMNVSTLELGDSALYLCASSSTGTGANVLTFGAGSRLTVL.

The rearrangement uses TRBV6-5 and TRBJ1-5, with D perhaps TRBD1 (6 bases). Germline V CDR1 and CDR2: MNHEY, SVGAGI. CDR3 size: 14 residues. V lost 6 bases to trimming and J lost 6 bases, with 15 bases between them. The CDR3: CASRPEGGAQPQHF. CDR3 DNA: TGTGCCAGCAGACCCGAGGGGGGTGCTCAGCCCCAGCATTTT.